This TCR beta chain was profiled in a study of T cells in Graves' hyperthyroidism and ophthalmopathy. A few counts support this clonotype. The CDR3 sequence is 15 residues long. The V gene's germline CDR1 is LGHNA and CDR2 YNFKEQ. Trimming pared 0 bases from V and 3 bases from J, leaving 12 bases between. What was amplified from RNA transcripts were TCR beta CDR3 regions. The HTBI primer set served for first-round RT-PCR of the TCR CDR3. TCRdb redid the calling of the multiplex PCR reads with MiXCR, one entry per CDR3 protein. The sample has about 640,000 distinct CDR3 sequences, less than 25% seen once.

The chain joins TRBV4-2 to TRBJ2-7; possibly TRBD1 or TRBD2 for D (5 bases each). Sequencing was done on a sample of blood. The clonotype was recovered from a man aged 30-40 years with Graves' ophthalmopathy. The CDR3 region is CASSQDRPGSYEQYF. The CDR3 DNA follows: TGTGCCAGCAGCCAAGATAGGCCAGGGAGCTACGAGCAGTACTTC.